This T cell receptor (beta chain) was captured in a study of blood T cell repertoires in COVID-19. On the study more broadly: Whether acute or convalescent, the COVID-19 samples came from the United States, Italy and Spain. PBMCs, B-cell-depleted T cells, or T cells provided the cDNA or gDNA that made up the material.

The protocol was immunoSEQ multiplex PCR, while the TCRdb copy is restricted to in-frame clones and leaves out a portion. Of around 20,000 clones in the sample, roughly 84% were seen once. The CDR3 totals 12 residues. Between the trimmed V and J ends, which lost 3 bases and 5 bases, there was a span of 7 bases. Germline values: CDR1 DFQATT, CDR2 SNEGSKA (reference sequence). V and J are TRBV20-1 and TRBJ2-2; D unresolved. The sequencing sample was made of peripheral blood. This TCR was sampled from a man aged 35 to 55 with acute or convalescent COVID-19. The CDR3 loop reads CSASYGTGELFF. CDR3 in DNA: TGCAGTGCTAGTTACGGTACCGGGGAGCTGTTTTTT.